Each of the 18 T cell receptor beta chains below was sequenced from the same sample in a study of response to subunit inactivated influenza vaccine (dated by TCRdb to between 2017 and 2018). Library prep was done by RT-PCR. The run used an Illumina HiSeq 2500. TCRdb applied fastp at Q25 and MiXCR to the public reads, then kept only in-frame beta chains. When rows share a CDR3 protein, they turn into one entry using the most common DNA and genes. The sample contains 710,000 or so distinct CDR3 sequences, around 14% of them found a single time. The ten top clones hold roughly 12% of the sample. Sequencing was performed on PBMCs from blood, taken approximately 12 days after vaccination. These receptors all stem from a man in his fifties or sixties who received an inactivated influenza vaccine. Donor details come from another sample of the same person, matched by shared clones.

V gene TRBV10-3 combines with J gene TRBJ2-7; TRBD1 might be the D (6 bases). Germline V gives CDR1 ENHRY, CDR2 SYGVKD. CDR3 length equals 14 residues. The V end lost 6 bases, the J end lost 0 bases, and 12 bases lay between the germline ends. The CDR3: CAISSQQGSYEQYF. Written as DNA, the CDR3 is TGTGCCATCAGCTCCCAACAGGGCTCCTACGAGCAGTACTTC.

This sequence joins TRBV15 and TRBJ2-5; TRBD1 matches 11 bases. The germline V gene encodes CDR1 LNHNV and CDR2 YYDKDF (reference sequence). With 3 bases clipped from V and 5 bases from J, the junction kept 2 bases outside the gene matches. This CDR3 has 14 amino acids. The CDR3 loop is CATSSRDRGETQYF. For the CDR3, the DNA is TGTGCCACCAGCAGCCGGGACAGGGGGGAGACCCAGTACTTC.

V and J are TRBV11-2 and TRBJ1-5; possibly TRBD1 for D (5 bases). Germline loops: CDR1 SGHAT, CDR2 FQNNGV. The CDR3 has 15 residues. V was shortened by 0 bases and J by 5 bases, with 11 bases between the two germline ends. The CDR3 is CASSLDPRGYQPQHF. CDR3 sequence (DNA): TGTGCCAGCAGCTTAGATCCGCGGGGGTATCAGCCCCAGCATTTT.

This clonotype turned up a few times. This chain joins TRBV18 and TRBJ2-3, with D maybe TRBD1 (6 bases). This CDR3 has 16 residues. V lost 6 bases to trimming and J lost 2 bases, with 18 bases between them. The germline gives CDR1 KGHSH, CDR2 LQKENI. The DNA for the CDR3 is TGTGCCAGCTCGCCCAGCATGGGGACAAACACAGATACGCAGTATTTT. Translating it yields CASSPSMGTNTDTQYF.

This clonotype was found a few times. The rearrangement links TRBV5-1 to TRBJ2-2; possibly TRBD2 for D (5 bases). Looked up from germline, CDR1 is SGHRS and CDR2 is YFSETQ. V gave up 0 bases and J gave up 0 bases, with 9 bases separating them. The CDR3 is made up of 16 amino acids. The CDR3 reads CASSLGTSANTGELFF. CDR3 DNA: TGCGCCAGCAGCTTGGGGACTTCCGCGAACACCGGGGAGCTGTTTTTT.

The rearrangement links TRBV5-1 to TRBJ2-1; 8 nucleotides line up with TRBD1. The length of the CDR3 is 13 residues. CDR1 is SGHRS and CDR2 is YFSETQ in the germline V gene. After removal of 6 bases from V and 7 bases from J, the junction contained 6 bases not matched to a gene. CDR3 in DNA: TGCGCCAGCACCGGGACAGGTAGGAATGAGCAGTTCTTC. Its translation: CASTGTGRNEQFF.

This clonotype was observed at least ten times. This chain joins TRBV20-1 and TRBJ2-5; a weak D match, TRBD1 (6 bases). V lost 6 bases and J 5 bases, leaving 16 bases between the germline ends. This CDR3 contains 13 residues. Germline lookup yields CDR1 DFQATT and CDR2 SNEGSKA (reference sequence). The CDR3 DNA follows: TGCAGTGCGTTCCCCAGGGGATGGGAGACCCAGTACTTC. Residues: CSAFPRGWETQYF.

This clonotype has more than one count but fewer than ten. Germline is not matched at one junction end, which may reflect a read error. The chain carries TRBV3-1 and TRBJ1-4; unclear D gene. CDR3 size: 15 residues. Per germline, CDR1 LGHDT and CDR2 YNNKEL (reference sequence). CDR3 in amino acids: CASRQASEPNEKLFF. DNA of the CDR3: TGTGCCAGCAGACAAGCAAGTGAACCTAATGAAAAACTGTTTTTT.

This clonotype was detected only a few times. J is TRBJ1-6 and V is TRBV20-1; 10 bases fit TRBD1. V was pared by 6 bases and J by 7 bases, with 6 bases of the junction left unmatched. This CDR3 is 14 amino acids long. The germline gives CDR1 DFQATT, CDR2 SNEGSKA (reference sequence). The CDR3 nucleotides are TGCAGTGCCCGAAGACAGGGGGCCAATTCACCCCTCCACTTT. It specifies CSARRQGANSPLHF.

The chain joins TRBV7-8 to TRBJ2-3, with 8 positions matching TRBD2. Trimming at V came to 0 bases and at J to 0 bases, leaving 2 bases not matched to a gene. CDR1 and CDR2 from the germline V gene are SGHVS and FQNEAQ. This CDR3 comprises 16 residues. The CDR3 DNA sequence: TGTGCCAGCAGCTTAGCGGGCGGGAGGAGCACAGATACGCAGTATTTT. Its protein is CASSLAGGRSTDTQYF.

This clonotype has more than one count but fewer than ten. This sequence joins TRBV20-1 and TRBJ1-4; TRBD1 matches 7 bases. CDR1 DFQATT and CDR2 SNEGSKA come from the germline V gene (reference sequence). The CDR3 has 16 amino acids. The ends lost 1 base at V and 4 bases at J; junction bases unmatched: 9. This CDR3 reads CSARGIRQGHNEKLFF. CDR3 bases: TGCAGTGCTAGAGGGATCAGACAGGGCCATAATGAAAAACTGTTTTTT.

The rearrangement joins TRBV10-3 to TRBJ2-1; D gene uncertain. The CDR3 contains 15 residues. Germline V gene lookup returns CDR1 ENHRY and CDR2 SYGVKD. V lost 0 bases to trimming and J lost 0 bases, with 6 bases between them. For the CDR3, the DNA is TGTGCCATCAGTGAGTCTAAGTTCTCCTACAATGAGCAGTTCTTC. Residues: CAISESKFSYNEQFF.

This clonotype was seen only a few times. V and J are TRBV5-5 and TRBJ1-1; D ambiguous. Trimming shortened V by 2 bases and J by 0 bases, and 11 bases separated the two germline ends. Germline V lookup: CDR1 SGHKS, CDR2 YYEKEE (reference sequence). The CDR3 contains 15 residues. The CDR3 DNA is TGTGCCAGCAGCTTCCGACCGATTCTGAACACTGAAGCTTTCTTT. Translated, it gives CASSFRPILNTEAFF.

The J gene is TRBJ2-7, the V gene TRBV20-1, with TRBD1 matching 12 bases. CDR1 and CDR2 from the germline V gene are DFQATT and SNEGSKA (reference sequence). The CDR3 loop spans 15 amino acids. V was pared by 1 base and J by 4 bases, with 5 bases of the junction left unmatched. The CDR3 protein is CSARALGQGAYEQYF. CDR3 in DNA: TGCAGTGCTAGAGCCCTGGGACAGGGGGCATACGAGCAGTACTTC.

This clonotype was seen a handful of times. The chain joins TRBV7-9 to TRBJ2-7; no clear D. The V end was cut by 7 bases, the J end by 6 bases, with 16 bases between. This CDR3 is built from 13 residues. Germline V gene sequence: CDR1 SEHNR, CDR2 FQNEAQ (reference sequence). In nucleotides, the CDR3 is TGTGCCAGCAACCAAGTGGGGTTGGGCGAGCAGTACTTC. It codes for CASNQVGLGEQYF.

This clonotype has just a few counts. In DNA form, the CDR3 reads TGCAGTGCTAGGTCCAGCGGGGGAGCGAACACCGGGGAGCTGTTTTTT. It specifies CSARSSGGANTGELFF. The chain has TRBV20-1 and TRBJ2-2; 8 bases line up with TRBD2. The length of the CDR3 is 16 residues. CDR1 and CDR2 from the germline V gene are DFQATT and SNEGSKA (reference sequence). V trimming: 3 bases; J trimming: 0 bases; junction bases outside the gene matches: 6.

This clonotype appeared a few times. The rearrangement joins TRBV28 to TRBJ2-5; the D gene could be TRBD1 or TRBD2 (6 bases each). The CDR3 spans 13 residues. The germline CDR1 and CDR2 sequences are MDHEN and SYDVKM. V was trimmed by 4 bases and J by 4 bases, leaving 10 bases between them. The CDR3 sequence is CASSWTGAETQYF. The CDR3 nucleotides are TGTGCCAGCAGTTGGACGGGGGCAGAGACCCAGTACTTC.

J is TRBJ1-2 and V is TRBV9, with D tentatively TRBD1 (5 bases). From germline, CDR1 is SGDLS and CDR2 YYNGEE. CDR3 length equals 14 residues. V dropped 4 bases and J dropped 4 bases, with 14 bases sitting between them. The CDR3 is CASSPRFDSYGYTF. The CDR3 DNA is TGTGCCAGCAGCCCACGATTTGACAGCTATGGCTACACCTTC.